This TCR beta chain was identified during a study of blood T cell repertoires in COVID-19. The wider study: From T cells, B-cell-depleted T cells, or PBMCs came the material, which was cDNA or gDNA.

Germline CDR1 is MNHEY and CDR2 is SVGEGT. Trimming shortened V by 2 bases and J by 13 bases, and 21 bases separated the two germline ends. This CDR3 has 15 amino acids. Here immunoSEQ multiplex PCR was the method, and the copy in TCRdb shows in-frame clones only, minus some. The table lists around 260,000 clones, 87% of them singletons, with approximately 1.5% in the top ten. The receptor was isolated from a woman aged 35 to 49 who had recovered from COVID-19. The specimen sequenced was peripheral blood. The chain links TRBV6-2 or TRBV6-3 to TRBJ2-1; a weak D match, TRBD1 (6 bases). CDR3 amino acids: CASSYPRDNRPSQFF. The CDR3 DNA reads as TGTGCCAGCAGTTACCCCCGGGACAATAGACCAAGTCAGTTCTTC.